These 29 T cell receptor beta chains originate from one sample sequenced in a study of cytomegalovirus exposure and HLA in healthy donors. The PCR had 60 Vbeta and 13 Jbeta primers. Method: immunoSEQ multiplex PCR; TCRdb's copy keeps in-frame clones and lacks some. The data contain about 180,000 clones, roughly 82% of them singletons. Sequencing used PBMCs. These TCRs come from a woman aged 50 to 60 in good health and CMV-seronegative.

This clone is a singleton in its sample. The chain uses TRBV4-1 and TRBJ2-2, with 9 bases that match TRBD1. This CDR3 spans 17 amino acids. Germline lookup yields CDR1 MGHRA and CDR2 YSYEKL. Trimming took 4 bases from V and 1 from J; bases not matched to a gene: 7. The CDR3 nucleotides read TGCGCCAGCAGCCCCCGGAGGGGACAGGGGAACACCGGGGAGCTGTTTTTT. Translating gives CASSPRRGQGNTGELFF.

The V gene is TRBV5-1, the J gene TRBJ2-3, with 15 bases matching TRBD2. This CDR3 comprises 19 residues. Germline CDR1 and CDR2: SGHRS and YFSETQ. With V trimmed by 4 bases and J by 4 bases, 13 bases remained unmatched. The CDR3 region is CASSRGTSGRPLGPDTQYF. For the CDR3, the DNA is TGCGCCAGCAGCCGCGGGACTAGCGGGAGGCCCCTGGGACCAGATACGCAGTATTTT. The full variable domain, rest sourced from reference TRBV5-1 and TRBJ2-3, is KAGVTQTPRYLIKTRGQQVTLSCSPISGHRSVSWYQQTPGQGLQFLFEYFSETQRNKGNFPGRFSGRQFSNSRSEMNVSTLELGDSALYLCASSRGTSGRPLGPDTQYFGPGTRLTVL.

The genes are TRBV28 and TRBJ2-7; 9 positions agree with TRBD2. Per the germline V gene, CDR1 is MDHEN and CDR2 is SYDVKM. This CDR3 spans 15 amino acids. After removal of 0 bases from V and 5 bases from J, the junction contained 5 bases not matched to a gene. The CDR3 region has the DNA TGTGCCAGCAGTTTATGGGCTAGCGGGGATGACGAGCAGTACTTC. Translated, it gives CASSLWASGDDEQYF.

This chain joins TRBV27 and TRBJ2-5; D perhaps matches TRBD2 (6 bases). CDR1 and CDR2 from the germline V gene are MNHEY and SMNVEV (reference sequence). The CDR3 is made up of 15 amino acids. Trimming took off 2 bases at V and 11 bases at J, with 21 bases between the two ends. The CDR3 is CASSLRGLPRGEQYF. The CDR3, as DNA: TGTGCCAGCAGTTTAAGAGGATTACCGCGGGGAGAGCAGTACTTC.

The chain employs TRBV7-2 and TRBJ2-7, with TRBD2 as a possible D gene (7 bases). This CDR3 region has 17 residues. Trimming removed 2 bases at V and 2 bases at J, with 19 bases between. Germline-derived CDR1 and CDR2 are SGHTA and FQGNSA. DNA for the CDR3: TGTGCCAGCAGCTTAAATTTGGGGGGGACATTTGCCTACGAGCAGTACTTC. Translating gives CASSLNLGGTFAYEQYF.

The V gene is TRBV18, the J gene TRBJ2-1; 9 bases line up with TRBD2. After removal of 3 bases from V and 5 bases from J, the junction contained 8 bases not matched to a gene. The CDR3 contains 16 residues. CDR1 is KGHSH and CDR2 is LQKENI in the germline V gene. The CDR3 sequence: CASSPIAGVQDNEQFF. The CDR3 DNA sequence: TGTGCCAGCTCACCTATAGCGGGGGTGCAAGACAATGAGCAGTTCTTC.

The gene calls are TRBV6-5 and TRBJ2-2; a possible D gene is TRBD2 (5 bases). The CDR3 extends over 13 amino acids. V shed 6 bases and J shed 5 bases, with 10 bases lying between them. The germline V gene has CDR1 MNHEY and CDR2 SVGAGI. In nucleotides, the CDR3 is TGTGCCAGCAGGGATGGCGGGACCGGGGAGCTGTTTTTT. Protein sequence: CASRDGGTGELFF.

DNA for the CDR3: TGCGCCAGCAGCCAACCCACAGGGGTCAAAAACATTCAGTACTTC. It codes for CASSQPTGVKNIQYF. This chain joins TRBV5-1 and TRBJ2-4, with TRBD1 identical over 7 bases. This CDR3 is 15 amino acids long. Germline-derived CDR1 and CDR2 are SGHRS and YFSETQ. Unmatched junction bases numbered 7, after V lost 4 bases and J lost 3 bases.

This clone appeared once. The J gene is TRBJ2-5, the V gene TRBV30; the match to TRBD1 covers 9 bases. Looked up from germline, CDR1 is GTSNPN and CDR2 is SVGIG (reference sequence). J was trimmed by 11 bases and V by 3 bases; bases with no gene match: 13. CDR3 length: 14 residues. Here the CDR3 DNA reads TGTGCCTGGAGATATCCGGACAGGGGAACAAAGCAGTACTTC. The encoded protein is CAWRYPDRGTKQYF. The full variable domain, in which reference TRBV30 and TRBJ2-5 provide the parts outside the CDR3, is SQTIHQWPATLVQPVGSPLSLECTVEGTSNPNLYWYRQAAGRGLQLLFYSVGIGQISSEVPQNLSASRPQDRQFILSSKKLLLSDSGFYLCAWRYPDRGTKQYFGPGTRLLVL.

This clone has just a few counts. The chain couples TRBV4-1 to TRBJ1-4; D might be TRBD1 (5 bases). V was cut by 1 base and J by 3 bases, with 12 bases left in between. There are 16 residues in the CDR3. Germline V gene lookup returns CDR1 MGHRA and CDR2 YSYEKL. In DNA form, the CDR3 reads TGCGCCAGCAGCCAAGGGGGGTGGGGGGCTAATGAAAAACTGTTTTTT. Translation: CASSQGGWGANEKLFF.

V is TRBV6-1 and J is TRBJ2-1, with 9 bases aligning to TRBD2. This CDR3 is 15 amino acids long. Germline trimming cut 6 bases from V and 5 bases from J; bases unmatched to any gene: 8. Germline assignment: CDR1 MNHNS and CDR2 SASEGT. In nucleotides, the CDR3 is TGTGCCAGCAGCGAGGGACTAGCACTCGACAATGAGCAGTTCTTC. Translated: CASSEGLALDNEQFF.

The chain recombines TRBV18 with TRBJ1-1, with D possibly being TRBD1 (6 bases). In germline, CDR1 is KGHSH, CDR2 LQKENI. V was pared by 4 bases and J by 11 bases, with 11 bases between. CDR3 length equals 11 residues. CDR3 residues: CASSLQGNAFF. CDR3 coding DNA: TGTGCCAGCTCACTACAGGGAAATGCTTTCTTT.

The rearrangement uses TRBV28 and TRBJ1-2; D is possibly TRBD1 (5 bases). V gave up 2 bases and J gave up 4 bases, with 8 bases separating them. Germline CDR1 and CDR2: MDHEN and SYDVKM. CDR3 length: 13 amino acids. The chain's CDR3 is CASSLRGAYGYTF. The CDR3 DNA reads TGTGCCAGCAGTTTAAGGGGCGCCTATGGCTACACCTTC.

The chain couples TRBV6-5 to TRBJ2-5, with 8 nucleotides matching TRBD1. The CDR3 runs to 13 residues. Germline V gives CDR1 MNHEY, CDR2 SVGAGI. Unmatched junction bases numbered 5, after V lost 6 bases and J lost 5 bases. CDR3 nucleotide sequence: TGTGCCAGCAGCCGGACAGGGCGGGAGACCCAGTACTTC. As protein: CASSRTGRETQYF.

This clone was seen only a few times. The J gene is TRBJ2-5, the V gene TRBV28; 10 bases line up with TRBD1. V lost 4 bases to trimming and J lost 4 bases; unmatched junction nucleotides: 3. Germline V CDR1 and CDR2: MDHEN, SYDVKM. The CDR3 runs 14 residues. Here the CDR3 reads CASSSRTGGETQYF. The CDR3 region has the DNA TGTGCCAGCAGTTCTAGGACAGGGGGAGAGACCCAGTACTTC.

V is TRBV30 and J is TRBJ1-6; D is possibly TRBD1 (6 bases). This CDR3 region has 13 residues. Trimming removed 1 base from V and 5 bases from J, with 6 bases in between. The germline gives CDR1 GTSNPN, CDR2 SVGIG (reference sequence). The CDR3 loop reads CAWSGTDNSPLHF. The CDR3 DNA is TGTGCCTGGAGTGGGACAGATAATTCACCCCTCCACTTT.

V usage is TRBV2 and J usage is TRBJ2-1, with TRBD2 matching 7 bases. The trim removed 2 bases at V and 4 bases at J, leaving 14 bases unmatched. The CDR3 sequence is 18 residues long. CDR1 is SNHLY and CDR2 is FYNNEI in the germline V gene. The CDR3 DNA is TGTGCCAGCAGTGAAAGAAGGCCGACGGGGGGACTTTACAATGAGCAGTTCTTC. Its protein product is CASSERRPTGGLYNEQFF.

The chain combines TRBV2 with TRBJ2-7, with 9 bases that match TRBD1. The CDR3 sequence is 14 residues long. Germline assignment: CDR1 SNHLY and CDR2 FYNNEI. V gave up 7 bases and J gave up 7 bases; unmatched junction bases: 11. The CDR3: CASNPGTGQREQYF. CDR3 coding DNA: TGTGCCAGCAACCCCGGGACAGGGCAACGGGAGCAGTACTTC.

For this clone: The junction does not match germline at one end; this may be a read error. J is TRBJ2-7 and V is TRBV29-1, with 7 bases that match TRBD1. The CDR3 is 16 amino acids. The germline V gene encodes CDR1 SQVTM and CDR2 ANQGSEA. The CDR3 loop reads CSVETGTAKSTYVQYF. CDR3 DNA: TGCAGCGTTGAGACAGGGACAGCCAAATCGACCTACGTGCAGTACTTC.

This sequence joins TRBV5-1 and TRBJ1-4; TRBD1 matches at 9 bases. Germline CDR1 reads SGHRS; CDR2 reads YFSETQ. With V trimmed by 4 bases and J by 4 bases, 5 bases remained unmatched. The CDR3 extends over 15 amino acids. CDR3 region: CASSPGQGLNEKLFF. As DNA, the CDR3 is TGCGCCAGCAGCCCGGGACAGGGTCTTAATGAAAAACTGTTTTTT.

The V and J genes are TRBV28 and TRBJ2-7; 9 bases are a match to TRBD1. Germline V gives CDR1 MDHEN, CDR2 SYDVKM. V shed 5 bases and J 3 bases; nucleotides not matched to a gene: 11. CDR3 length: 16 residues. DNA for the CDR3: TGTGCCAGCAGTACAACAGGGGGCGCTTCTATCTACGAGCAGTACTTC. It translates to CASSTTGGASIYEQYF.

The rearrangement links TRBV27 to TRBJ1-1; TRBD1 aligns across 8 bases. The CDR3 covers 14 residues. The J segment lost 4 bases and the V segment lost 6 bases, leaving 7 bases of the junction unmatched. Germline CDR1 MNHEY, CDR2 SMNVEV (reference sequence). CDR3 bases: TGTGCCAGCAGCTACCTTACAGGGGGCACTGAAGCTTTCTTT. Translated: CASSYLTGGTEAFF.

V is TRBV7-6 and J is TRBJ2-5, with TRBD2 as a possible D gene (6 bases). Looked up from germline, CDR1 is SGHVS and CDR2 is FNYEAQ. This CDR3 region has 15 residues. V dropped 5 bases and J dropped 4 bases, with 17 bases sitting between them. The CDR3 region is CASSPQTRTGETQYF. The CDR3, as DNA: TGTGCCAGCAGCCCGCAGACTAGAACCGGAGAGACCCAGTACTTC.

J is TRBJ2-7 and V is TRBV27, with 10 bases aligning to TRBD1. CDR3 size: 16 residues. Germline V CDR1 and CDR2: MNHEY, SMNVEV (reference sequence). V lost 5 bases to trimming and J lost 4 bases; unmatched junction nucleotides: 11. The CDR3 region is CASSEAGDRGGYEQYF. The CDR3 region has the DNA TGTGCCAGCAGTGAAGCTGGGGACAGGGGAGGGTACGAGCAGTACTTC.

This chain links TRBV28 with TRBJ1-1; D not resolved. In germline, CDR1 is MDHEN, CDR2 SYDVKM. This CDR3 has 15 amino acids. Trimming removed 3 bases at V and 6 bases at J, with 17 bases between. The CDR3 loop is CASSFYFGLVPEAFF. CDR3 DNA: TGTGCCAGCAGTTTCTACTTTGGGCTCGTCCCTGAAGCTTTCTTT.

The rearrangement links TRBV29-1 to TRBJ1-6; 9 positions agree with TRBD1. V shed 7 bases, J shed 10 bases, and the junction held 8 bases outside the gene matches. This CDR3 has 13 amino acids. Germline CDR1 is SQVTM and CDR2 is ANQGSEA. CDR3 loop: CSAVQGAGSPLHF. In DNA, the CDR3 is TGCAGCGCGGTACAGGGGGCTGGCTCACCCCTCCACTTT.

The V call is TRBV7-8, the J call TRBJ1-5, with no clear D. The germline V gene has CDR1 SGHVS and CDR2 FQNEAQ. This CDR3 spans 16 amino acids. Trimming pared 0 bases from V and 0 bases from J, leaving 9 bases between. The CDR3 here is CASSLARSISNQPQHF. CDR3 sequence (DNA): TGTGCCAGCAGCTTAGCGAGATCGATTAGCAATCAGCCCCAGCATTTT.

The rearrangement links TRBV7-9 to TRBJ1-6; D ambiguous. Germline V gene sequence: CDR1 SEHNR, CDR2 FQNEAQ (reference sequence). This CDR3 spans 10 amino acids. V was pared by 9 bases and J by 9 bases, with 6 bases between. CDR3 residues: CARSISPLHF. Written as DNA, the CDR3 is TGTGCCAGGAGTATTTCACCCCTCCACTTT.

The chain recombines TRBV28 with TRBJ1-4, with D possibly TRBD1 on 6 matching bases. The CDR3 is 17 amino acids. Germline-derived CDR1 and CDR2 are MDHEN and SYDVKM. V lost 4 bases to trimming and J lost 6 bases, with 21 bases between them. CDR3 sequence (DNA): TGTGCCAGCAGTTCCGGACAGCTACTCGTATTGGATGAAAAACTGTTTTTT. This translates into CASSSGQLLVLDEKLFF.